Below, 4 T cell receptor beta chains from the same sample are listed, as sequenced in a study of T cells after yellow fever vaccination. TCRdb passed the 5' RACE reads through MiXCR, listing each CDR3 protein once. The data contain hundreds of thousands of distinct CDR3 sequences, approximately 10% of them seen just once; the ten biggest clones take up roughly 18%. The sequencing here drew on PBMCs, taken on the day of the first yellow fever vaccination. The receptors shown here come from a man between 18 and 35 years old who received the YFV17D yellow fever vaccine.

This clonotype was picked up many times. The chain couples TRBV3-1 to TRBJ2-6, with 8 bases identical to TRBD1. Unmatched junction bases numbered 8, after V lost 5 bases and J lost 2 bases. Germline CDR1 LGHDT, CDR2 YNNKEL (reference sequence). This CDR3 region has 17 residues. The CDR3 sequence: CASSEFRTGTGANVLTF. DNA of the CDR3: TGTGCCAGCAGCGAGTTTCGGACAGGGACTGGGGCCAACGTCCTGACTTTC.

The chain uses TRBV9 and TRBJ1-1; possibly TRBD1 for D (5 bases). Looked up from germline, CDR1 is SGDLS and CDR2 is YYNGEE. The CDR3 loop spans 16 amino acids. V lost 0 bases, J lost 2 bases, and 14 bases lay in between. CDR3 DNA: TGTGCCAGCAGCGTAGAGGGAGGGGCCCCCAACACTGAAGCTTTCTTT. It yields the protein CASSVEGGAPNTEAFF.

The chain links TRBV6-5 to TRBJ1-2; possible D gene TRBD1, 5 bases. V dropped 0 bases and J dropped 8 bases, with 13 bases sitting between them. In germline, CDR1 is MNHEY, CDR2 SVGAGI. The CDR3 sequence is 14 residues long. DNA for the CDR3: TGTGCCAGCAGTTACTCACGGGACGGGAGCGGCTACACCTTC. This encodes CASSYSRDGSGYTF.

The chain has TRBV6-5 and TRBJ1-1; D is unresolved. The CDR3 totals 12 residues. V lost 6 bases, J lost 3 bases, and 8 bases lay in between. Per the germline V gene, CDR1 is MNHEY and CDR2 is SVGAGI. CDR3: CASREMDTEAFF. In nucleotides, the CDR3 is TGTGCCAGCAGGGAGATGGACACTGAAGCTTTCTTT.